This T cell receptor beta chain was recorded in a study of T cell repertoires in cytomegalovirus infection. About the research overall: CMV infection and matching HLA type were both indicated by public TCR beta signatures.

The ends were cut back, 3 bases at V and 5 bases at J, with 17 bases in the middle. Germline CDR1 reads SGHVS; CDR2 reads FNYEAQ. The CDR3 length is 15 residues. Turning to this clonotype: Its antigen is as yet unknown.

TCRdb called the reads again in MiXCR, with one record for every CDR3 protein. The sample contains around 800,000 distinct CDR3 sequences, approximately 30% of which appear only once. Regarding the study as a whole: Carriers of CMV plus the relevant HLA were identified by cumulative public TCR beta family frequency.

The clonotype was recovered from a human donor in good health (CMV status not recorded). Some clones in this sample may be carry-over from other donors' samples. The chain employs TRBV7-6 and TRBJ2-7; TRBD1 is a possible D gene (6 bases). This material consisted of cultured CD8+ T cells from PBMCs, taken from culture after CMV antigen stimulation. CDR3 DNA: TGTGCCAGCAGCTTGGGGGCAGGTATAATGGACGAGCAGTACTTC. Translated: CASSLGAGIMDEQYF.